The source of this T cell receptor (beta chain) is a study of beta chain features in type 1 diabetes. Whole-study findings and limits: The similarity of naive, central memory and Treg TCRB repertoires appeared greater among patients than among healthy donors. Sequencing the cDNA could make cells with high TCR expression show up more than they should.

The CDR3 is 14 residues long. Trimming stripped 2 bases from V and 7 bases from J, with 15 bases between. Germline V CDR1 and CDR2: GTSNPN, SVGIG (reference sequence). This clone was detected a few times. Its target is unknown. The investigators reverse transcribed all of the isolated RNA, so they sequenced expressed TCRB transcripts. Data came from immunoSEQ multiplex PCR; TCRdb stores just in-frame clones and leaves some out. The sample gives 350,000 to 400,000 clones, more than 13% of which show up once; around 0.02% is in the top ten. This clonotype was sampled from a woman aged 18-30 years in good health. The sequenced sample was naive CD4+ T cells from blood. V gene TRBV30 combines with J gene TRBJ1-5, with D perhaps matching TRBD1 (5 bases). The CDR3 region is CAWSRAGRVQPQHF. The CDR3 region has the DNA TGTGCCTGGAGTAGGGCAGGGAGGGTGCAGCCCCAGCATTTT.